The 4 T cell receptor beta chains presented below share a single source sample, sequenced in a study of T cell repertoires in cytomegalovirus infection. Using its own MiXCR run on the reads, TCRdb lists one record per CDR3 protein. This sample yields 450,000 to 650,000 distinct CDR3 sequences, of which 26% are seen a single time; about 13% belongs to the top ten. Sequenced input: PBMCs. The receptor source for this set is a human donor in good health (CMV status not recorded). Some clones in this sample may be carry-over from other donors' samples.

This clonotype was seen at least ten times. The chain has TRBV7-2 and TRBJ2-7; TRBD1 aligns across 9 bases. CDR1 and CDR2 from the germline V gene are SGHTA and FQGNSA. V was clipped by 5 bases and J by 2 bases; unmatched bases: 13. This CDR3 comprises 17 residues. The CDR3 nucleotides are TGTGCCAGCAGCCTTAGACCGGGACAGGGTAGACCCTACGAGCAGTACGTC. Its translation: CASSLRPGQGRPYEQYV.

This clonotype was counted at least ten times. V gene TRBV7-2 combines with J gene TRBJ1-1; D is ambiguous. The CDR3 spans 15 residues. CDR1 is SGHTA, CDR2 FQGNSA, per germline. V gave up 4 bases and J gave up 6 bases, with 18 bases separating them. The CDR3 sequence is CASSSRGGPGSEAFF. The DNA of the CDR3 is TGTGCCAGCAGCTCTCGGGGAGGGCCAGGTTCTGAAGCTTTCTTT. Using reference TRBV7-2 and TRBJ1-1 for the parts outside the CDR3, the full variable domain is GAGVSQSPSNKVTEKGKDVELRCDPISGHTALYWYRQSLGQGLEFLIYFQGNSAPDKSGLPSDRFSAERTGGSVSTLTIQRTQQEDSAVYLCASSSRGGPGSEAFFGQGTRLTVV.

The chain employs TRBV5-1 and TRBJ2-3; D possibly uses TRBD1 or TRBD2 (5 bases each). The CDR3 has 12 amino acids. Trimming took off 1 base at V and 10 bases at J, with 10 bases between the two ends. Per the germline V gene, CDR1 is SGHRS and CDR2 is YFSETQ. CDR3 region: CASSLLGDSQYF. Written as DNA, the CDR3 is TGCGCCAGCAGCTTGTTGGGGGATTCGCAGTATTTT.

In its sample, this clonotype was seen a few times. The genes are TRBV7-3 and TRBJ1-5, with TRBD1 as a possible D gene (5 bases). Germline assignment: CDR1 SGHTA and CDR2 FQGTGA. V lost 4 bases, J lost 0 bases, and 19 bases lay in between. The CDR3 loop spans 18 amino acids. The CDR3 here is CASSSPDTVYYSNQPQHF. The CDR3 DNA reads TGTGCCAGCAGCTCCCCGGACACCGTATACTATAGCAATCAGCCCCAGCATTTT. Based on the CDR3 plus reference TRBV7-3 and TRBJ1-5, the full variable domain is GAGVSQTPSNKVTEKGKYVELRCDPISGHTALYWYRQSLGQGPEFLIYFQGTGAADDSGLPNDRFFAVRPEGSVSTLKIQRTERGDSAVYLCASSSPDTVYYSNQPQHFGDGTRLSIL.